This T cell receptor (beta chain) originates from a study of cytomegalovirus exposure and HLA in healthy donors. Primers included in the PCR were 60 Vbeta and 13 Jbeta primers. Profiling relied on immunoSEQ multiplex PCR, and the TCRdb table lists in-frame clones only, not all of them. This table has over 150,000 clones, 84% appearing once. Sequencing was performed on PBMCs. The sequence derives from a boy between 2 and 10 years old in good health and CMV-seronegative.

CDR3 DNA: TGTGCCAGCACCCTAGGAGGGGATTCGTCGGTGGAGACCCAGTACTTC. Residues: CASTLGGDSSVETQYF. The chain is built from TRBV9 and TRBJ2-5; D perhaps matches TRBD2 (6 bases). Trimming took off 6 bases at V and 5 bases at J, with 23 bases between the two ends. In germline, CDR1 is SGDLS, CDR2 YYNGEE. The CDR3 contains 16 residues.